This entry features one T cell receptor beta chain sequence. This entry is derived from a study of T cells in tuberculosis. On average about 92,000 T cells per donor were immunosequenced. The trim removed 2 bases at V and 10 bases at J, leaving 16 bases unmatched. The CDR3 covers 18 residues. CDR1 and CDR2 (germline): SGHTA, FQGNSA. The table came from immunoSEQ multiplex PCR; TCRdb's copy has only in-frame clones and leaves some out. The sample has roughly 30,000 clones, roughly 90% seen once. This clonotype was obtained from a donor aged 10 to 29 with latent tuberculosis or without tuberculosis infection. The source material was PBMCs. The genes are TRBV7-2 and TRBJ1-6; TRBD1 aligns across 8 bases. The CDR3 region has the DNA TGTGCCAGCAGCTTACGCGCCAGGGGGCGCCTTGCTGGGTCACCCCTCCACTTT. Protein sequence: CASSLRARGRLAGSPLHF.